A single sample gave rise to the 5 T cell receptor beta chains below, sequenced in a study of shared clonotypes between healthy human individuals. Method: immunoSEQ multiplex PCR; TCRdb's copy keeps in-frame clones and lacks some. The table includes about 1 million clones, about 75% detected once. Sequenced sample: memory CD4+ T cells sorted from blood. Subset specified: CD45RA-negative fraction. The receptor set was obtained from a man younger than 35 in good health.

Written as DNA, the CDR3 is TGTGCCAGTAGTCCTCCCGTGACGACCGGGGAGCTGTTTTTT. Amino acids: CASSPPVTTGELFF. The chain uses TRBV19 and TRBJ2-2; D gene unclear. Germline V lookup: CDR1 LNHDA, CDR2 SQIVND (reference sequence). CDR3 length equals 14 residues. V lost 5 bases to trimming and J lost 5 bases, with 12 bases between them.

The CDR3 DNA reads as TGTGCCAGCAGTTCGACAGGGGGCTGGAAAAAACTGTTTTTT. It codes for CASSSTGGWKKLFF. The chain is built from TRBV27 and TRBJ1-4, with TRBD1 identical over 10 bases. After removal of 4 bases from V and 9 bases from J, the junction contained 5 bases not matched to a gene. Germline CDR1 and CDR2: MNHEY and SMNVEV (reference sequence). This CDR3 has 14 residues.

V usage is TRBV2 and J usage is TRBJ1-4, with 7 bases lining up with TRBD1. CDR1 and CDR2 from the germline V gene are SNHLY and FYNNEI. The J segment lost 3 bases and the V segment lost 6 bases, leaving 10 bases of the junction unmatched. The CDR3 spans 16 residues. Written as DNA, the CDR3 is TGTGCCAGCAGAAAAGACAGGGTTACACCTAATGAAAAACTGTTTTTT. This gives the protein CASRKDRVTPNEKLFF.

CDR3 bases: TGTGCCAGCAGCTTGGTGGTAACGGGGAACACTGAAGCTTTCTTT. Amino acids: CASSLVVTGNTEAFF. The chain joins TRBV11-2 to TRBJ1-1; D gene uncertain. This CDR3 contains 15 residues. The V end lost 3 bases, the J end lost 1 base, and 12 bases lay between the germline ends. The germline gives CDR1 SGHAT, CDR2 FQNNGV.

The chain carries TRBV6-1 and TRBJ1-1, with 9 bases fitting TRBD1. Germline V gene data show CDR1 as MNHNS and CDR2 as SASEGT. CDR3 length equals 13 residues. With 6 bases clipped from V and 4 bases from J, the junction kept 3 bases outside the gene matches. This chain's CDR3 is CASSSTGGTEAFF. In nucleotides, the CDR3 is TGTGCCAGCAGCTCGACAGGGGGCACTGAAGCTTTCTTT.